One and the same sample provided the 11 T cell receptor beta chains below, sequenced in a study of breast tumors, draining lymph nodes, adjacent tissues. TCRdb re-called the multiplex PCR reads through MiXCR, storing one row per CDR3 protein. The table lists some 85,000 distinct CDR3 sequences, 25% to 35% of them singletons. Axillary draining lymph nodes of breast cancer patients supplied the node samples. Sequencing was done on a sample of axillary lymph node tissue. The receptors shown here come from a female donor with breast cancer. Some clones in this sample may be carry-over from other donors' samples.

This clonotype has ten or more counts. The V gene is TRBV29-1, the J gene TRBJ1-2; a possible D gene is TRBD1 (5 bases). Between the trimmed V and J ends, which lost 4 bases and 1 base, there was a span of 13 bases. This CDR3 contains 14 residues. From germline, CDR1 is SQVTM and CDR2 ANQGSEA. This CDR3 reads CSVGSTGDNYGYTF. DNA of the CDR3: TGCAGCGTTGGGTCCACAGGTGATAACTATGGCTACACCTTC.

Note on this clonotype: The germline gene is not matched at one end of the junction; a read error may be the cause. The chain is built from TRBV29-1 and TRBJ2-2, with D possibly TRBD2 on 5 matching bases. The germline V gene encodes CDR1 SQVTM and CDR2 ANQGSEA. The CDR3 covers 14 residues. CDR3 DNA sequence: TGCAGCGTTGAGGTCGGAAAGAACACCGGGGAGCTGGGTTTT. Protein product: CSVEVGKNTGELGF.

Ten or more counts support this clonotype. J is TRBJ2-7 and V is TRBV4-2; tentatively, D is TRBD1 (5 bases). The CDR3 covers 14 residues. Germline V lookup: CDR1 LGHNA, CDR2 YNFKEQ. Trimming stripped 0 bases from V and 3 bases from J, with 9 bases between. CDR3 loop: CASSQEIGDYEQYF. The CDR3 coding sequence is TGTGCCAGCAGCCAAGAAATAGGGGACTACGAGCAGTACTTC.

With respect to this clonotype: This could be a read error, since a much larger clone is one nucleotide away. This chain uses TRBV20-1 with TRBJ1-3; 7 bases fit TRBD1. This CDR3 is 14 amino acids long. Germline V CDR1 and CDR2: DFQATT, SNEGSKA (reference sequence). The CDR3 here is CSAELTGTGTTMYF. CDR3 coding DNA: TGCAGTGCCGAACTGACAGGGACGGGAACCACCATGTATTTT.

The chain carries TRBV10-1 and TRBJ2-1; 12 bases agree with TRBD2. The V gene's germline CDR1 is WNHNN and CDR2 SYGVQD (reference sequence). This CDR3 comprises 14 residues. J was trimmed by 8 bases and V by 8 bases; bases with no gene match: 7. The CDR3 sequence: CASQVASGRDEQFF. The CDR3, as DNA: TGCGCCAGCCAGGTAGCTAGCGGGAGGGATGAGCAGTTCTTC.

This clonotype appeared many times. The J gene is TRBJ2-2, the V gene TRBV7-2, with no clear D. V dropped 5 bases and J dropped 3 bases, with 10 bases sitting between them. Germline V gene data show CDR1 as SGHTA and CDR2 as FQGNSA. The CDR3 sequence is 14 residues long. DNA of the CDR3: TGTGCCAGCAGCCGCTTCCTTGACACCGGGGAGCTGTTTTTT. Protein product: CASSRFLDTGELFF.

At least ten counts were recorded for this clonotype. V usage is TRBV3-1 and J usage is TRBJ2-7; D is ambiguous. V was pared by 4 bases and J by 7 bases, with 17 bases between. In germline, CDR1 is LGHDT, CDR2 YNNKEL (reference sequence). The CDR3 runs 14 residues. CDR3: CASSPRPGFWEQYF. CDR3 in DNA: TGTGCCAGCAGCCCCCGCCCGGGTTTCTGGGAGCAGTACTTC.

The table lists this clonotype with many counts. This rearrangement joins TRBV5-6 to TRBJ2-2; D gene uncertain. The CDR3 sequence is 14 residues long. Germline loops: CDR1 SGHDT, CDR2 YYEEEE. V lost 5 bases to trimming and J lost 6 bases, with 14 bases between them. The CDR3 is CASRRVESAGELFF. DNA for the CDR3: TGTGCCAGCAGACGGGTAGAGTCGGCCGGGGAGCTGTTTTTT.

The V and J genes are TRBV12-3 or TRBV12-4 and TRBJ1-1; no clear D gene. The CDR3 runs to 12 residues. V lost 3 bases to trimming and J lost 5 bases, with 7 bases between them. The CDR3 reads CASSFPLTEAFF. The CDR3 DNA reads TGTGCCAGCAGTTTCCCGTTGACTGAAGCTTTCTTT.

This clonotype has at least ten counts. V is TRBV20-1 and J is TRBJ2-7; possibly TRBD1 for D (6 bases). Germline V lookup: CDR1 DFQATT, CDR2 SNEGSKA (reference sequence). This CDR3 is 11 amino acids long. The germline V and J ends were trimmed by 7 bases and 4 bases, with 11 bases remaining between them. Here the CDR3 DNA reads TGCAGTGGTCAGGGGACGTACGAGCAGTACTTC. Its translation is CSGQGTYEQYF.

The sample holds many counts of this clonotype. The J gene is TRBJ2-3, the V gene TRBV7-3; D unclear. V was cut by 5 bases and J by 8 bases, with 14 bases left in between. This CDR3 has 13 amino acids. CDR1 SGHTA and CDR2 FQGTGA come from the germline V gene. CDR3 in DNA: TGTGCCAGCAGCCTCACCCGGAGTGTTACGCAGTATTTT. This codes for CASSLTRSVTQYF.